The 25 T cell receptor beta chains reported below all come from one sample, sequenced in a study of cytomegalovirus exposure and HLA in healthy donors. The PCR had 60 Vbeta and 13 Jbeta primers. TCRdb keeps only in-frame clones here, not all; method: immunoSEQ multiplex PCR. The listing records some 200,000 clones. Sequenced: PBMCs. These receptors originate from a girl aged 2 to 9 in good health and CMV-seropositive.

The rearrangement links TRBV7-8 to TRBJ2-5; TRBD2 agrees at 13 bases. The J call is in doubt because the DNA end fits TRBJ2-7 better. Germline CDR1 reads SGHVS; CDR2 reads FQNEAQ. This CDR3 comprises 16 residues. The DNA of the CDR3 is TGTGCCAGCAGCTTAGGGGGACTAGCGGGGTCCTACGAGCAGTACTTC. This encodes CASSLGGLAGSYEQYF.

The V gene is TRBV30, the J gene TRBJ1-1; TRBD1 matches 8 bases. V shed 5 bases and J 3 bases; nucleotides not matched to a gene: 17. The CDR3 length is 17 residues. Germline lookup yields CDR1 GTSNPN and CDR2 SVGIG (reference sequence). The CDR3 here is CAWRHGQGPPGDTEAFF. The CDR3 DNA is TGTGCCTGGCGCCACGGACAGGGCCCACCGGGAGACACTGAAGCTTTCTTT. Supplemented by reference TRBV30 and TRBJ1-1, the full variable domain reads SQTIHQWPATLVQPVGSPLSLECTVEGTSNPNLYWYRQAAGRGLQLLFYSVGIGQISSEVPQNLSASRPQDRQFILSSKKLLLSDSGFYLCAWRHGQGPPGDTEAFFGQGTRLTVV.

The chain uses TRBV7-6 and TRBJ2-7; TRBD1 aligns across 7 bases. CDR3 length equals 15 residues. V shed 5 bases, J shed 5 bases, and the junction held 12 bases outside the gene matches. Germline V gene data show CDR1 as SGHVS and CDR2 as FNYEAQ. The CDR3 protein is CASSPTTGTSHEQYF. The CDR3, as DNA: TGTGCCAGCAGCCCCACGACAGGGACAAGCCACGAGCAGTACTTC.

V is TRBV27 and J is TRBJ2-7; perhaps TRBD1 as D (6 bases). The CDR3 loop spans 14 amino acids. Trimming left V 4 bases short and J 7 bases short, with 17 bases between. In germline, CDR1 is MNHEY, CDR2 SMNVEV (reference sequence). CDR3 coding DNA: TGTGCCAGCAGTTCCCTGGGGACACTGTTGGAGCAGTACTTC. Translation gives CASSSLGTLLEQYF.

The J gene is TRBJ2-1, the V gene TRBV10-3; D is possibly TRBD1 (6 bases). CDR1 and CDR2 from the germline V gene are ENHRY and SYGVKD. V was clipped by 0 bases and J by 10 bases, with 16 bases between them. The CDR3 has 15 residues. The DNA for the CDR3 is TGTGCCATCAGTGAGTCGTTTGGGACATCAGGAGAGCAGTTCTTC. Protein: CAISESFGTSGEQFF.

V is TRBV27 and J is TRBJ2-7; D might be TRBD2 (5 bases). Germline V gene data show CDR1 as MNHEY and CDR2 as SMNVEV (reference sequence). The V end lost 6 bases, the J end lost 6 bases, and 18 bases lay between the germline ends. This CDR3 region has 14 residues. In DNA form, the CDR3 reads TGTGCCAGCAGCTTTAAGCCCTTAGCGACCGAGCAGTACTTC. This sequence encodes CASSFKPLATEQYF.

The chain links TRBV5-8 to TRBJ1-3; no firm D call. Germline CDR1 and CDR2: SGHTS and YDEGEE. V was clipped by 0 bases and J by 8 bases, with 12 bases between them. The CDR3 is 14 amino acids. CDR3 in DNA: TGTGCCAGCAGCTTGGGTCACGCGGTGGACACCATATATTTT. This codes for CASSLGHAVDTIYF.

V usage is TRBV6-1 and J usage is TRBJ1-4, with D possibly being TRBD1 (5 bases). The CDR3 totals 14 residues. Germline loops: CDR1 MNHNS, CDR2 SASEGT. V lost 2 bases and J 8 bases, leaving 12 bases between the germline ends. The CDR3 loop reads CASSEQGYGEKLFF. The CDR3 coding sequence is TGTGCCAGCAGTGAACAGGGTTACGGCGAAAAACTGTTTTTT.

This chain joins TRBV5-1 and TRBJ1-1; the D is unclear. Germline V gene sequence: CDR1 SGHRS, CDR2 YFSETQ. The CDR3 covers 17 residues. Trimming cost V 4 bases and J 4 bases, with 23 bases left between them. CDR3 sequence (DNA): TGCGCCAGCAGCGATGGAAGAGGTATGGGTCCGGGCACTGAAGCTTTCTTT. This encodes CASSDGRGMGPGTEAFF. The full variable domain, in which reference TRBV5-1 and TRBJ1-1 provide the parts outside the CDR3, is KAGVTQTPRYLIKTRGQQVTLSCSPISGHRSVSWYQQTPGQGLQFLFEYFSETQRNKGNFPGRFSGRQFSNSRSEMNVSTLELGDSALYLCASSDGRGMGPGTEAFFGQGTRLTVV.

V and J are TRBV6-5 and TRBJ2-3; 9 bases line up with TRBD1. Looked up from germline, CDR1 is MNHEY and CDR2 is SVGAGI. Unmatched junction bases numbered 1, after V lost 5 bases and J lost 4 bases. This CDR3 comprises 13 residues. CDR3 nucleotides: TGTGCCAGCAGTGGGGACAGGGCAGATACGCAGTATTTT. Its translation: CASSGDRADTQYF.

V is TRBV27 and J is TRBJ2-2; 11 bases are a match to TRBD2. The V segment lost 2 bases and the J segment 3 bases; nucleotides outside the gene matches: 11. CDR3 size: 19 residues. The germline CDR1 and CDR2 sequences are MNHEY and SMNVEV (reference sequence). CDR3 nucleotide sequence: TGTGCCAGCAGTTTAAAGCCACTCTTGGGACTAGCGGACACCGGGGAGCTGTTTTTT. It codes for CASSLKPLLGLADTGELFF.

CDR3 nucleotides: TGCAGCGTTGATCAGTCAGGCTCTGGAAACACCATATATTTT. It translates to CSVDQSGSGNTIYF. V and J are TRBV29-1 and TRBJ1-3; no clear D gene. Between the trimmed V and J ends, which lost 3 bases and 0 bases, there was a span of 9 bases. This CDR3 region has 14 residues. Germline CDR1 and CDR2: SQVTM and ANQGSEA.

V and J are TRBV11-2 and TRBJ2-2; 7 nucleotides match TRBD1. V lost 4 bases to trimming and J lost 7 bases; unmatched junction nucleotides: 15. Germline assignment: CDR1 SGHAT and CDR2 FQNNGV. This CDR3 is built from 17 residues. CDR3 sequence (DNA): TGTGCCAGCAGCTGGAGGACAGGTGCTCCACTGGGCGGGGAGCTGTTTTTT. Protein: CASSWRTGAPLGGELFF.

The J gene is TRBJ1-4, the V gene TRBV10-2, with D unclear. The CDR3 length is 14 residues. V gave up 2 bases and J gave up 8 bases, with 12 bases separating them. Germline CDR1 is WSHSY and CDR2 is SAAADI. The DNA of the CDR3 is TGCGCCAGCAGTGAGGAGAGAAGTCCCGAAAAACTGTTTTTT. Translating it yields CASSEERSPEKLFF.

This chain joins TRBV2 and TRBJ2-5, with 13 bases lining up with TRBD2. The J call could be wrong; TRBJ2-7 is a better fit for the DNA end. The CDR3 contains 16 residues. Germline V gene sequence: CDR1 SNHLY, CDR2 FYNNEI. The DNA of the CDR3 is TGTGCCAGCAGGATGGGACTAGCGGGGAGGGGTTACGAGCAGTACTTC. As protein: CASRMGLAGRGYEQYF.

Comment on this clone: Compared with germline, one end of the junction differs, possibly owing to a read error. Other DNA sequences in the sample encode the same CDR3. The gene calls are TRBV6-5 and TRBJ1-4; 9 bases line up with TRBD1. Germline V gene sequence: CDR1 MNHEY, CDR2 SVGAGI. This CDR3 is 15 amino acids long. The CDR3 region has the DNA TGCGCCAGCAGTTACTCCAGGGACAGGGTCGAGAAACTGTTTTTT. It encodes CASSYSRDRVEKLFF.

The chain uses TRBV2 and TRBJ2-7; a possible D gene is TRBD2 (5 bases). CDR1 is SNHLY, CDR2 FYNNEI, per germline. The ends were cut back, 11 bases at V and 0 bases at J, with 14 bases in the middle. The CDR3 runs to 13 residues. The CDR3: CACARESSYEQYF. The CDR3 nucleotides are TGTGCCTGCGCACGGGAATCCTCCTACGAGCAGTACTTC.

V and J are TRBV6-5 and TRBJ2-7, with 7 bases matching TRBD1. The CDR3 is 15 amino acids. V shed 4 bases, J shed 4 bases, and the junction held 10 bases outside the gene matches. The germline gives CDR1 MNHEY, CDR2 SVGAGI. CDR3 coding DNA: TGTGCCAGCAGTTTATTTCCGGGACAGTATTACGAGCAGTACTTC. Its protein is CASSLFPGQYYEQYF.

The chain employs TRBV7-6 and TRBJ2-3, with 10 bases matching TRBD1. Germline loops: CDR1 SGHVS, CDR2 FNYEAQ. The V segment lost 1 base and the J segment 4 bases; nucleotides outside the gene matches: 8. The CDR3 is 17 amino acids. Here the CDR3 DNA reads TGTGCCAGCAGCTTAGGGTCTGGGACAGGGGCGCCAGATACGCAGTATTTT. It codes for CASSLGSGTGAPDTQYF.

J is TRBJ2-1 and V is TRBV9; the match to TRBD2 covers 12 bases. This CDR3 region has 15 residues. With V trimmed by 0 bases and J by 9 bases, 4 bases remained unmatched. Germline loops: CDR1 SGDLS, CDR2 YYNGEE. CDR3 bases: TGTGCCAGCAGCGTAGAGGCTAGCGGGAGGGGTGAGCAGTTCTTC. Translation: CASSVEASGRGEQFF.

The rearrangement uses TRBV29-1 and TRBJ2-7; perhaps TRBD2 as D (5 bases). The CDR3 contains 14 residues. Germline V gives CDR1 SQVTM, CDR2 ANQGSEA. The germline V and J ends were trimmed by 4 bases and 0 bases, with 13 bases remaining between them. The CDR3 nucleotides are TGCAGCGTTGCCAGTACTAGGTTCTCCTACGAGCAGTACTTC. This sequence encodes CSVASTRFSYEQYF.

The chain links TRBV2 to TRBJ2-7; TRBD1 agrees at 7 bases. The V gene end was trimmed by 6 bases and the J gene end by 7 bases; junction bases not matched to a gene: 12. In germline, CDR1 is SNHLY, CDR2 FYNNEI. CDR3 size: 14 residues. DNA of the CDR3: TGTGCCAGCAGGGGACAGACCCGTCCGGGTGAGCAGTACTTC. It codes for CASRGQTRPGEQYF.

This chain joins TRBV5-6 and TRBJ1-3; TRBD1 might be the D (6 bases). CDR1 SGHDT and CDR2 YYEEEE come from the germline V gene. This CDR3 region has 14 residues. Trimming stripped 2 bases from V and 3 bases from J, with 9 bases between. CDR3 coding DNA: TGTGCCAGCAGCTTCGGGACACTTGGAAACACCATATATTTT. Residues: CASSFGTLGNTIYF.

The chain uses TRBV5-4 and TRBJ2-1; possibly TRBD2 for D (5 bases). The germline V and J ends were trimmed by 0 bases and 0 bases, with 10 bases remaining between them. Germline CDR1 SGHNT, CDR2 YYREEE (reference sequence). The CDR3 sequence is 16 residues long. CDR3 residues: CASSLDSASSYNEQFF. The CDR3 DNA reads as TGTGCCAGCAGCTTGGATAGCGCCAGCTCCTACAATGAGCAGTTCTTC. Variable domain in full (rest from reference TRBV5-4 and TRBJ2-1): ETGVTQSPTHLIKTRGQQVTLRCSSQSGHNTVSWYQQALGQGPQFIFQYYREEENGRGNFPPRFSGLQFPNYSSELNVNALELDDSALYLCASSLDSASSYNEQFFGPGTRLTVL.

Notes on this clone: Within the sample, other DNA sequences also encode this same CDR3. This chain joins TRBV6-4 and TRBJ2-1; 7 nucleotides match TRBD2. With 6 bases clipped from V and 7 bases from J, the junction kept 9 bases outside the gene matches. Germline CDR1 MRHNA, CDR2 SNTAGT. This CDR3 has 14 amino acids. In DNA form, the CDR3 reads TGTGCCAGCAGCCCGGGACTCGGGGGGAATGAGCAGTTCTTC. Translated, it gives CASSPGLGGNEQFF.